Following are 26 T cell receptor beta chains from one sample sequenced in a study of CD8 T cells in Susac syndrome. cDNA came from around 0.5 to 1 ug RNA primed by random hexamers. Using its own MiXCR run on the immunoSEQ multiplex PCR reads, TCRdb lists one record per CDR3 protein. The profile shows 73,000 or so distinct CDR3 sequences, about 94% of them singletons. Sequencing input: CD8+ T cells from PBMCs. The receptors here all came from a human donor with multiple sclerosis.

CDR3: CASSPQGASTGELFF. In DNA form, the CDR3 reads TGTGCCAGCAGCCCCCAAGGGGCGAGCACCGGGGAGCTGTTTTTT. This rearrangement joins TRBV7-9 to TRBJ2-2; the D gene is possibly TRBD1 (5 bases). Trimming stripped 5 bases from V and 4 bases from J, with 14 bases between. This CDR3 region has 15 residues. The germline gives CDR1 SEHNR, CDR2 FQNEAQ (reference sequence).

The genes are TRBV6-2 or TRBV6-3 and TRBJ1-1; TRBD1 might be the D (5 bases). The germline V and J ends were trimmed by 7 bases and 2 bases, with 20 bases remaining between them. The CDR3 totals 16 residues. Germline-derived CDR1 and CDR2 are MNHEY and SVGEGT. Here the CDR3 DNA reads TGTGCCAGCAACCTGAGGGGCCGATGGGATAACACTGAAGCTTTCTTT. It encodes CASNLRGRWDNTEAFF.

Here the CDR3 reads CASSPWSASSYEQYF. Here the CDR3 DNA reads TGTGCCAGCAGCCCCTGGTCAGCGTCCTCCTACGAGCAGTACTTC. The chain is built from TRBV7-9 and TRBJ2-7, with D unclear. Germline CDR1 SEHNR, CDR2 FQNEAQ (reference sequence). CDR3 length equals 15 residues. Trimming took 5 bases from V and 0 from J, leaving 14 bases between them.

The chain carries TRBV5-4 and TRBJ2-5, with 8 nucleotides matching TRBD1. CDR3 length: 14 residues. Per the germline V gene, CDR1 is SGHNT and CDR2 is YYREEE (reference sequence). J lost 5 bases, V lost 3 bases, and 6 bases had no gene match. CDR3 sequence (DNA): TGTGCCAGCAGCTCCAGACAGGGGATGGAGACCCAGTACTTC. Translation gives CASSSRQGMETQYF.

The chain links TRBV6-1 to TRBJ2-7; 10 nucleotides match TRBD2. Trimming at V came to 7 bases and at J to 0 bases, leaving 6 bases not matched to a gene. The CDR3 totals 15 residues. Per germline, CDR1 MNHNS and CDR2 SASEGT. CDR3: CASIITSGVSYEQYF. In DNA form, the CDR3 reads TGTGCCAGCATAATCACTAGCGGGGTCTCCTACGAGCAGTACTTC.

This clonotype was detected a few times. The chain uses TRBV5-4 and TRBJ1-5, with TRBD1 as a possible D gene (6 bases). The CDR3 spans 13 residues. Trimming pared 4 bases from V and 7 bases from J, leaving 12 bases between. The germline gives CDR1 SGHNT, CDR2 YYREEE (reference sequence). The CDR3, as DNA: TGTGCCAGCAGCGTAGGGGGTGGGCAGCCCCAGCATTTT. This encodes CASSVGGGQPQHF.

Here the CDR3 reads CATKELASNQPQHF. DNA of the CDR3: TGTGCCACAAAAGAGTTGGCGAGCAATCAGCCCCAGCATTTT. This sequence joins TRBV6-2 or TRBV6-3 and TRBJ1-5, with D uncertain. Trimming pared 10 bases from V and 1 base from J, leaving 14 bases between. Germline-derived CDR1 and CDR2 are MNHEY and SVGEGT. The CDR3 covers 14 residues.

The J gene is TRBJ2-2, the V gene TRBV7-9, with D uncertain. Per germline, CDR1 SEHNR and CDR2 FQNEAQ (reference sequence). V was trimmed by 4 bases and J by 1 base, leaving 13 bases between them. The CDR3 contains 16 residues. For the CDR3, the DNA is TGTGCCAGCAGCTCTGCCTTTTTCATGAACACCGGGGAGCTGTTTTTT. This gives the protein CASSSAFFMNTGELFF. The complete variable domain, with remaining parts taken from reference TRBV7-9 and TRBJ2-2, reads DTGVSQNPRHKITKRGQNVTFRCDPISEHNRLYWYRQTLGQGPEFLTYFQNEAQLEKSRLLSDRFSAERPKGSFSTLEIQRTEQGDSAMYLCASSSAFFMNTGELFFGEGSRLTVL.

V gene TRBV19 combines with J gene TRBJ2-7, with D perhaps matching TRBD1 (6 bases). Germline-derived CDR1 and CDR2 are LNHDA and SQIVND (reference sequence). The CDR3 consists of 13 residues. V was shortened by 4 bases and J by 2 bases, with 9 bases between the two germline ends. The CDR3 sequence: CASSTRQAYEQYF. The CDR3, as DNA: TGTGCCAGTAGTACCCGACAGGCCTACGAGCAGTACTTC.

V usage is TRBV7-9 and J usage is TRBJ1-6; possible D gene TRBD1, 6 bases. Germline CDR1 is SEHNR and CDR2 is FQNEAQ (reference sequence). V was shortened by 5 bases and J by 5 bases, with 13 bases between the two germline ends. The CDR3 sequence is 15 residues long. CDR3 nucleotide sequence: TGTGCCAGCAGCAGTCCAGGGGAGGATAATTCACCCCTCCACTTT. Its translation: CASSSPGEDNSPLHF.

This clonotype was seen only a few times. The rearrangement uses TRBV13 and TRBJ2-5; D might be TRBD1 (6 bases). Trimming left V 5 bases short and J 5 bases short, with 21 bases between. The CDR3 has 16 residues. CDR1 PRHDT and CDR2 FYEKMQ come from the germline V gene (reference sequence). The CDR3 DNA reads TGTGCCAGCAGCCACCAGGGCCCTAGGGGGATGGAGACCCAGTACTTC. It yields the protein CASSHQGPRGMETQYF.

This chain uses TRBV11-2 with TRBJ2-2, with D possibly TRBD1 on 5 matching bases. Trimming cost V 5 bases and J 0 bases, with 13 bases left between them. The germline V gene has CDR1 SGHAT and CDR2 FQNNGV. This CDR3 is built from 16 residues. CDR3: CASSPSPTANTGELFF. CDR3 nucleotide sequence: TGTGCCAGCAGCCCGTCCCCGACAGCGAACACCGGGGAGCTGTTTTTT. The entire variable domain, with the rest obtained from reference TRBV11-2 and TRBJ2-2, is as follows: EAGVAQSPRYKIIEKRQSVAFWCNPISGHATLYWYQQILGQGPKLLIQFQNNGVVDDSQLPKDRFSAERLKGVDSTLKIQPAKLEDSAVYLCASSPSPTANTGELFFGEGSRLTVL.

Here the CDR3 reads CASSEDILGNTGELFF. The CDR3 nucleotides are TGTGCCAGCAGCGAAGACATCTTAGGTAACACCGGGGAGCTGTTTTTT. The genes are TRBV5-6 and TRBJ2-2; D is unresolved. Germline CDR1 reads SGHDT; CDR2 reads YYEEEE. V was clipped by 4 bases and J by 2 bases, with 15 bases between them. CDR3 length: 16 amino acids.

The chain combines TRBV30 with TRBJ1-2; D unresolved. The germline gives CDR1 GTSNPN, CDR2 SVGIG (reference sequence). The germline V and J ends were trimmed by 4 bases and 3 bases, with 9 bases remaining between them. The CDR3 is made up of 12 amino acids. This CDR3 reads CAWTVGYYGYTF. DNA of the CDR3: TGTGCCTGGACTGTGGGGTACTATGGCTACACCTTC.

The genes are TRBV29-1 and TRBJ1-2; 7 bases map to TRBD1. V gave up 6 bases and J gave up 8 bases; unmatched junction bases: 12. Germline V gives CDR1 SQVTM, CDR2 ANQGSEA. This CDR3 contains 13 residues. The CDR3 loop reads CSVDTGASEGYTF. CDR3 bases: TGCAGCGTGGATACAGGGGCATCGGAGGGCTACACCTTC.

This sequence joins TRBV6-5 and TRBJ1-1; D is undetermined. The ends were cut back, 0 bases at V and 5 bases at J, with 7 bases in the middle. Germline CDR1 MNHEY, CDR2 SVGAGI. The CDR3 runs to 13 residues. CDR3 in amino acids: CASSYSGVTEAFF. The CDR3, as DNA: TGTGCCAGCAGTTACTCCGGGGTTACTGAAGCTTTCTTT.

A word on this clonotype: The DNA is left out, because the CDR3 cannot be placed on it with certainty; the CDR3 is given as TCRdb lists it. The rearrangement links TRBV30 to TRBJ2-3; the D call TRBD2 from the table was never checked on the DNA. CDR1 GTSNPN and CDR2 SVGIG come from the germline V gene (reference sequence). The CDR3 spans 17 amino acids, including both terminal residues. CDR3: CAWVASGTSGILTDTHF.

The chain carries TRBV10-3 and TRBJ2-7, with 8 bases lining up with TRBD2. The CDR3 runs to 13 residues. The V segment lost 6 bases and the J segment 2 bases; nucleotides outside the gene matches: 3. Germline CDR1 and CDR2: ENHRY and SYGVKD. The CDR3 here is CAISPGGTYEQYF. CDR3 in DNA: TGTGCCATCAGCCCGGGGGGGACCTACGAGCAGTACTTC.

The chain carries TRBV2 and TRBJ1-2; perhaps TRBD1 as D (5 bases). The V gene's germline CDR1 is SNHLY and CDR2 FYNNEI. This CDR3 has 15 residues. V dropped 6 bases and J dropped 2 bases, with 16 bases sitting between them. The CDR3 loop reads CASREQTGPNYGYTF. The DNA of the CDR3 is TGTGCCAGCAGAGAACAAACGGGGCCAAACTATGGCTACACCTTC.

The chain links TRBV5-6 to TRBJ2-3; 7 nucleotides align to TRBD1. This CDR3 region has 15 residues. V was pared by 0 bases and J by 3 bases, with 4 bases of the junction left unmatched. CDR1 and CDR2 from the germline V gene are SGHDT and YYEEEE. The CDR3 spells CASSLEQGWTDTQYF. In DNA form, the CDR3 reads TGTGCCAGCAGCTTGGAACAGGGGTGGACAGATACGCAGTATTTT.

This sequence joins TRBV5-1 and TRBJ2-1, with 8 bases identical to TRBD2. The length of the CDR3 is 16 residues. Trimming at V came to 1 base and at J to 10 bases, leaving 13 bases not matched to a gene. Germline CDR1 and CDR2: SGHRS and YFSETQ. The CDR3 spells CASSLQSSGPQGEQFF. The CDR3, as DNA: TGCGCCAGCAGCTTGCAGTCTAGCGGGCCCCAGGGGGAGCAGTTCTTC.

This chain connects TRBV6-2 or TRBV6-3 to TRBJ2-1; D possibly corresponds to TRBD2 (6 bases). The V end lost 3 bases, the J end lost 4 bases, and 13 bases lay between the germline ends. The CDR3 contains 15 residues. Germline CDR1 reads MNHEY; CDR2 reads SVGEGT. CDR3 bases: TGTGCCAGCAGTTATGGAGGGAGGAGTTACAATGAGCAGTTCTTC. This codes for CASSYGGRSYNEQFF.

This clonotype was observed once. The rearrangement uses TRBV7-8 and TRBJ1-2, with unresolved D. With 1 base removed from V and 4 bases from J, the gap between germline ends came to 13 bases. The germline V gene encodes CDR1 SGHVS and CDR2 FQNEAQ. CDR3 length: 15 residues. CDR3 protein: CASSLGASNPYGYTF. DNA for the CDR3: TGTGCCAGCAGCTTAGGGGCGTCCAACCCCTATGGCTACACCTTC.

This chain joins TRBV11-2 and TRBJ1-3; TRBD1 matches at 7 bases. Germline assignment: CDR1 SGHAT and CDR2 FQNNGV. This CDR3 region has 17 residues. V shed 1 base, J shed 0 bases, and the junction held 6 bases outside the gene matches. DNA of the CDR3: TGTGCCAGCAGCTTAGGCCGACAGGGTATCTCTGGAAACACCATATATTTT. Its translation is CASSLGRQGISGNTIYF.

This CDR3 is CASLPQGRGMNTEAFF. The CDR3 nucleotides are TGTGCCAGCCTACCTCAAGGGAGGGGAATGAACACTGAAGCTTTCTTT. This chain links TRBV2 with TRBJ1-1, with a tentative D call TRBD1 (5 bases). Germline loops: CDR1 SNHLY, CDR2 FYNNEI. CDR3 length: 16 amino acids. Trimming pared 8 bases from V and 0 bases from J, leaving 19 bases between.

This chain joins TRBV2 and TRBJ2-3, with 13 bases aligning to TRBD2. The CDR3 has 16 residues. J gave up 4 bases and V 6 bases, and 7 bases lay outside the gene matches. Per germline, CDR1 SNHLY and CDR2 FYNNEI. DNA of the CDR3: TGTGCCAGCAGCCTTCGACTAGCGGGGGGCGCAGATACGCAGTATTTT. Its translation: CASSLRLAGGADTQYF.